This TCR beta chain was identified in a study of blood T cell repertoires in COVID-19. Turning to the study itself: Nucleic acid was either cDNA or gDNA, and it came from T cells, B-cell-depleted T cells, or PBMCs.

Cohort allocation depended upon clinical history that participants reported. The V end lost 4 bases, the J end lost 0 bases, and 13 bases lay between the germline ends. Germline values: CDR1 SGHTA, CDR2 FQGTGA. CDR3 size: 16 residues. Some clones are missing from TCRdb's copy, which holds only in-frame ones; the method was immunoSEQ multiplex PCR. The data contain some 140,000 clones, just under 85% of them singletons. This clonotype originated in a man aged 45-65 years who had recovered from COVID-19. J is TRBJ1-3 and V is TRBV7-3; a possible D gene is TRBD1 (5 bases). The specimen was PBMCs or T cells enriched from blood (not recorded which). Here the CDR3 DNA reads TGTGCCAGCAGCTCCCAGCCCCAGGGCTCTGGAAACACCATATATTTT. This translates into CASSSQPQGSGNTIYF.